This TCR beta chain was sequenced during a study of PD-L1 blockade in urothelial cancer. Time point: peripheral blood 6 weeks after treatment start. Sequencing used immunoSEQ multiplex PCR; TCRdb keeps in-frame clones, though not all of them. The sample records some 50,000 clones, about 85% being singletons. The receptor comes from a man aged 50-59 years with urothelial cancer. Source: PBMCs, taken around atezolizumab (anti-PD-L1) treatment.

The CDR3 here is CAWSYAGNQPQHF. In DNA form, the CDR3 reads TGTGCCTGGAGTTACGCGGGTAATCAGCCCCAGCATTTT. The rearrangement uses TRBV30 and TRBJ1-5; D ambiguous. The CDR3 runs to 13 residues. Trimming left V 2 bases short and J 4 bases short, with 9 bases between. The germline gives CDR1 GTSNPN, CDR2 SVGIG (reference sequence). The entire variable domain, with the rest obtained from reference TRBV30 and TRBJ1-5, is as follows: SQTIHQWPATLVQPVGSPLSLECTVEGTSNPNLYWYRQAAGRGLQLLFYSVGIGQISSEVPQNLSASRPQDRQFILSSKKLLLSDSGFYLCAWSYAGNQPQHFGDGTRLSIL.